The sequence of this T cell receptor beta chain was determined in a study of cytomegalovirus exposure and HLA in healthy donors. The CDR3 runs 20 residues. In germline, CDR1 is LGHNA, CDR2 YNFKEQ. V gave up 0 bases and J gave up 2 bases; unmatched junction bases: 14. 60 Vbeta and 13 Jbeta primers were used in PCR. Assay used: immunoSEQ multiplex PCR; TCRdb lists only in-frame clones, some missing. Of approximately 150,000 clones in the sample, over 70% were seen once. The receptor's source is a man aged 25 to 40 in good health and CMV-seropositive. Material: PBMCs. The chain links TRBV4-2 to TRBJ2-3; 10 nucleotides agree with TRBD2. CDR3 DNA: TGTGCCAGCAGCCAAGAATGGCTAGCGGGAGCTCAAATCGTCACAGATACGCAGTATTTT. Translating gives CASSQEWLAGAQIVTDTQYF.